This is a list of T cell receptor beta chains from one sample in a study of somatic mutations in cytotoxic T cells in rheumatoid arthritis. The data were produced by immunoSEQ multiplex PCR, yet TCRdb's version contains in-frame clones alone and is incomplete. The sample lists some 10,000 clones; about 70% were seen once. The sequenced sample consisted of CD8+ T cells sorted from blood. The receptors were gathered from a man aged 55-75 years in good health. Each CDR3 is given with its conserved first and last residue. D genes are given only for firm matches. Some rows mark clone size as missing; the rest say once, few, many or name a class of expanded clone.

j_gene: TRBJ2-1; d_gene: NA; abundance: NA; v_gene: TRBV4-3; CDR3nt: TGCGCCAGCAGCCAAGATTCTAACTACAATGAGCAGTTCTTC; CDR3aa: CASSQDSNYNEQFF
j_gene: TRBJ2-1; d_gene: TRBD2; abundance: NA; v_gene: TRBV13; CDR3nt: TGTGCCAGCAGCTTTTCCGCGGGGGGGATCTACAATGAGCAGTTCTTC; CDR3aa: CASSFSAGGIYNEQFF
j_gene: TRBJ1-6; d_gene: NA; abundance: few; v_gene: TRBV5-4; CDR3nt: TGTGCCAGCAGAAGGGAAAATTCACCCCTCCACTTT; CDR3aa: CASRRENSPLHF
j_gene: TRBJ1-2; d_gene: TRBD1; abundance: medium-sized; v_gene: TRBV19; CDR3nt: TGTGCCAGTAGTGACAGGGGAGCACCCTATGGCTACACCTTC; CDR3aa: CASSDRGAPYGYTF
j_gene: TRBJ2-7; d_gene: NA; abundance: few; v_gene: TRBV4-1; CDR3nt: TGCGCCAGCAGCCTTGCAGGGGGGGACGAGCAGTACTTC; CDR3aa: CASSLAGGDEQYF
j_gene: TRBJ1-5; d_gene: NA; abundance: NA; v_gene: TRBV4-1; CDR3nt: TGCGCTAGCAGCCAAGATCTCGGGACCCCCCAAGTGCCCCAGCATTTT; CDR3aa: CASSQDLGTPQVPQHF
j_gene: TRBJ1-3; d_gene: NA; abundance: NA; v_gene: TRBV6-6; CDR3nt: TGTGCCAGCAGCCTGGGCCTCTCTGGAAACACCATATATTTT; CDR3aa: CASSLGLSGNTIYF
j_gene: TRBJ2-7; d_gene: NA; abundance: NA; v_gene: TRBV6-1; CDR3nt: TGTGCCAGCAGTATTAGGGCTGCCTACGAGCAGTACTTC; CDR3aa: CASSIRAAYEQYF
j_gene: TRBJ2-7; d_gene: NA; abundance: NA; v_gene: TRBV10-1; CDR3nt: TGCGCCAGCAGTGTCGCCCCAACCTACGAGCAGTACTTC; CDR3aa: CASSVAPTYEQYF
j_gene: TRBJ2-4; d_gene: TRBD2; abundance: NA; v_gene: TRBV13; CDR3nt: TGTGCCAGCAGCAATACTAGCGGAGTAGCCAAAAACATTCAGTACTTC; CDR3aa: CASSNTSGVAKNIQYF